The T cell receptor (beta chain) described here comes from a study of blood T cell repertoires in COVID-19 (dated by TCRdb to 2019 to 2021). With regard to the full study: The collaborator samples originated in the United States, Italy and Spain and spanned the acute and convalescent phases of COVID-19. Nearly every sample came with metadata listing a de-identified subject ID, COVID-19 status, age in years and sex. The material from the prospective study consisted of cDNA or gDNA derived from T cells, B-cell-depleted T cells, or PBMCs. A freely available public database, intended as a resource for researchers studying the immune response to SARS-CoV-2, is where the repertoires were released. The samples were drawn from two sources: the first 160 participants of the ongoing ImmuneRACE study, and 1,000 to 1,500 subjects contributed by 6 global collaborators. The dataset comprised deeply sampled blood TCRbeta repertoires from subjects exposed to, actively infected with, or recovered from COVID-19. HLA class I and class II types, where available, came from metadata supplied by the sample provider rather than from assay-based typing.

TCRbeta CDR3 regions were amplified from genomic DNA using the immunoSEQ Assay, a bias-controlled multiplex PCR. Per the original workflow: Within the assay, amplification of reference gene primers was used to estimate how many nucleated cells each sample contained. To quantify the absolute abundance of each unique TCRbeta CDR3 rearrangement, sequence reads were collapsed and filtered. For each sample, productive Simpson clonality was calculated as the square root of Simpson's diversity index over productive rearrangements. TCRdb's version of the immuneACCESS table is confined to in-frame rearrangements and falls short of the full clone set. An unresolved V gene accounts for under half of the shortfall where checked; the remainder is of unknown origin. The V and J calls and clone size are taken from that table; D and trimming were inferred from the DNA. The sample table contains 150,000 to 200,000 clones; only one count was recorded for roughly nine tenths of them. Approximately 0.75% of the sample lies in the top ten.

The CDR3 spans 14 residues, from the cysteine through the phenylalanine. Kept here is only the CDR3 DNA, which spans 42 bases and is read in frame from base 1. V loses 4 bases at its end and J loses 10 bases; junction bases beyond the gene matches: 2. CDR1 SGHAT and CDR2 FQNNGV were looked up in the germline V gene. The table lists this clone with a count of one. Its binding antigen is unknown. There are no base qualities to consult, and no much larger clone falls within one base. The collaborating institutions used their own protocols to collect whole blood in K2EDTA tubes. Collaborator samples were shipped for TCRbeta analysis as frozen whole blood, isolated PBMCs, or DNA extracted from either sample type. Overall study results and their limits: The quantity of clinical and demographic metadata differed by source and by participant and was supplied without curation.

The receptor's source is an older woman with acute or convalescent COVID-19. This sequence uses TRBV11-2 and TRBJ2-3; 16 bases in the middle match TRBD2. Sequenced: peripheral blood. CDR3 loop: CASSSGTSGRAQYF. Here is the DNA: TGTGCCAGCAGCTCAGGGACTAGCGGGAGGGCGCAGTATTTT.